These T cell receptor beta chains were read from a single sample in a study of T cell responses to AZD1222 COVID-19 vaccine. The protocol was immunoSEQ multiplex PCR, while the TCRdb copy is restricted to in-frame clones and leaves out a portion. The sample records about 130,000 clones, about 91% being singletons. This material consisted of peripheral blood, taken 28 days after the second AZD1222 dose. The receptors come from an adult who received the AZD1222 COVID-19 vaccine. Each CDR3 is given with its conserved first and last residue. D genes are given only for firm matches. For some rows the clone size is stated as once, few or many, or as a class when expanded; others skip it.

>NA|TRBJ2-2|NA|TRBV5-1
CASSLEVGGTGELFF
TGCGCCAGCAGCTTGGAGGTCGGGGGTACCGGGGAGCTGTTTTTT
>few|TRBJ1-3|TRBD1|TRBV9
CASSHPKDRGSPGAGNTIYF
TGTGCCAGCAGCCACCCAAAGGACAGGGGGTCCCCGGGTGCCGGAAACACCATATATTTT
>NA|TRBJ2-3|TRBD2|TRBV19
CASTIGGGLSTDTQYF
TGTGCCAGTACCATTGGCGGGGGTCTTAGCACAGATACGCAGTATTTT
>NA|TRBJ1-3|NA|TRBV29-1
CSAAWGKGTIYF
TGCAGCGCCGCCTGGGGGAAAGGGACCATATATTTT
>NA|TRBJ2-3|TRBD1|TRBV7-9
CASSLGTGSTDTQYF
TGTGCCAGCAGCTTAGGGACAGGGAGTACGGATACGCAGTATTTT
>NA|TRBJ1-1|NA|TRBV5-1
CASSLNRANTEAFF
TGCGCCAGCAGCTTGAACAGGGCAAACACTGAAGCTTTCTTT
>once|TRBJ2-5|NA|TRBV30
CAWSVAYSSGTQYF
TGTGCCTGGAGTGTTGCGTACAGCAGCGGGACCCAGTACTTC
>NA|TRBJ1-2|TRBD1|TRBV29-1
CSVEGWDRGAGYTF
TGCAGCGTTGAGGGCTGGGACAGGGGAGCTGGCTACACCTTC
>NA|TRBJ1-1|NA|TRBV5-1
CASSLDGTLNTEAFF
TGCGCCAGCAGCTTGGATGGCACCTTGAACACTGAAGCTTTCTTT
>NA|TRBJ2-1|TRBD1|TRBV29-1
CSVDGRGTRDSYNEQFF
TGCAGCGTTGATGGCAGGGGGACCAGAGACTCCTACAATGAGCAGTTCTTC
>NA|TRBJ2-3|NA|TRBV30
CAWSRTLSTDTQYF
TGTGCCTGGAGTAGGACATTGAGCACAGATACGCAGTATTTT
>NA|TRBJ1-1|TRBD1|TRBV19
CASSVPGGLNTEAFF
TGTGCCAGTAGTGTGCCAGGGGGGCTGAACACTGAAGCTTTCTTT
>NA|TRBJ2-5|NA|TRBV20-1
CSASFQAQETQYF
TGCAGTGCTAGTTTCCAGGCGCAAGAGACCCAGTACTTC
>NA|TRBJ2-1|NA|TRBV5-1
CASSDRAGIGNEQFF
TGCGCCAGCAGCGATCGAGCAGGTATCGGCAATGAGCAGTTCTTC
>NA|TRBJ2-2|NA|TRBV5-5
CASSRLTGGELFF
TGTGCCAGCAGCAGACTGACAGGCGGGGAGCTGTTTTTT
>NA|TRBJ2-4|TRBD1|TRBV11-3
CASSPRVGTGENIQYF
TGTGCCAGCAGCCCCCGGGTTGGGACAGGGGAAAACATTCAGTACTTC
>NA|TRBJ1-5|NA|TRBV15
CATSVRGWNQPQHF
TGTGCCACCAGCGTAAGGGGGTGGAATCAGCCCCAGCATTTT
>once|TRBJ1-2|NA|TRBV18
CASSPKVISAASNYGYTF
TGTGCCAGCTCACCGAAGGTGATTTCGGCAGCATCTAACTATGGCTACACCTTC
>NA|TRBJ1-5|TRBD1|TRBV19
CASDQGAQPQHF
TGTGCCAGTGATCAGGGGGCGCAGCCCCAGCATTTT
>NA|TRBJ2-1|NA|TRBV6-5
CASGKAAPYNEQFF
TGTGCCAGCGGTAAGGCGGCACCTTACAATGAGCAGTTCTTC
>NA|TRBJ1-2|NA|TRBV7-8
CASSSAQDFNYGYTF
TGTGCCAGCAGCTCAGCGCAGGACTTTAACTATGGCTACACCTTC
>NA|TRBJ2-5|TRBD2|TRBV18
CASSQTSGQETQYF
TGTGCCAGCTCACAAACTAGCGGCCAAGAGACCCAGTACTTC
>NA|TRBJ2-1|NA|TRBV28
CASSLGFNEQFF
TGTGCCAGCAGTTTAGGATTCAATGAGCAGTTCTTC
>NA|TRBJ2-6|TRBD1|TRBV10-3
CAISGDREEAGANVLTF
TGTGCCATCAGTGGGGACAGGGAGGAGGCTGGGGCCAACGTCCTGACTTTC
>NA|TRBJ2-5|TRBD2|TRBV27
CASSPRASGRGETQYF
TGTGCCAGCAGCCCTAGGGCTAGCGGGAGAGGAGAGACCCAGTACTTC
>NA|TRBJ1-6|NA|TRBV3-1/TRBV3-2
CASSPRSLLGARESSYNSPLHF
TGTGCCAGCAGCCCTAGGAGCTTGTTGGGGGCCCGGGAAAGCTCCTATAATTCACCCCTCCACTTT
>NA|TRBJ1-1|NA|TRBV19
CASSIDRLSQAFF
TGTGCCAGTAGTATAGATCGGCTCTCTCAGGCTTTCTTT